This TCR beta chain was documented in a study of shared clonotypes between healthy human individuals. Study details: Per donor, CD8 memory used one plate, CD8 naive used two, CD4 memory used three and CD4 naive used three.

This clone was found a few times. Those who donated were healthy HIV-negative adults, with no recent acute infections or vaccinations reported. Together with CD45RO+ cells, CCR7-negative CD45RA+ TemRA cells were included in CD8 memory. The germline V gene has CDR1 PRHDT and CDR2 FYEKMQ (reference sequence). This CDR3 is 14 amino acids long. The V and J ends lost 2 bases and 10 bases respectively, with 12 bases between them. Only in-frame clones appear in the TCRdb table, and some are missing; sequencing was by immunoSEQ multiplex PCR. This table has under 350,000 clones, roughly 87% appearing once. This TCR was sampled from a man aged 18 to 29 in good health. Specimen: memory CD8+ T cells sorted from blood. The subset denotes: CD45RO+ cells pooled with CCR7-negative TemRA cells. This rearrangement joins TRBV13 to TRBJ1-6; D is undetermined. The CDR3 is CASSLKGLESPLHF. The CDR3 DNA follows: TGTGCCAGCAGCTTAAAAGGGCTAGAGTCACCCCTCCACTTT.